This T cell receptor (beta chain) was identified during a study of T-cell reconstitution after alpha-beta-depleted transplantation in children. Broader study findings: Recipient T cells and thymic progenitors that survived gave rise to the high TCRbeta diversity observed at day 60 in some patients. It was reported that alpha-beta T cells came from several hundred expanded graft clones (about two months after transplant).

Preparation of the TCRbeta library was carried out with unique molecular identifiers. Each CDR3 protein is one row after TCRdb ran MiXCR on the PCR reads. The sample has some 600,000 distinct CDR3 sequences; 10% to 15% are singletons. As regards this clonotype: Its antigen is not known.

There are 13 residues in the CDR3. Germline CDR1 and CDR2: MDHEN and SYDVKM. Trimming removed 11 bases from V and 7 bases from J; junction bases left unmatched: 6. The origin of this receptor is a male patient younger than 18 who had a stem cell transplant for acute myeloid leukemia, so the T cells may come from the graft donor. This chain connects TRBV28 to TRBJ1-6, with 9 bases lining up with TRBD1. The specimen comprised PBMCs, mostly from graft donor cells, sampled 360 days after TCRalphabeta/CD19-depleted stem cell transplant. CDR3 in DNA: TGTGCCGGAAAGACAGGGGGGAATTCACCCCTCCACTTT. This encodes CAGKTGGNSPLHF.